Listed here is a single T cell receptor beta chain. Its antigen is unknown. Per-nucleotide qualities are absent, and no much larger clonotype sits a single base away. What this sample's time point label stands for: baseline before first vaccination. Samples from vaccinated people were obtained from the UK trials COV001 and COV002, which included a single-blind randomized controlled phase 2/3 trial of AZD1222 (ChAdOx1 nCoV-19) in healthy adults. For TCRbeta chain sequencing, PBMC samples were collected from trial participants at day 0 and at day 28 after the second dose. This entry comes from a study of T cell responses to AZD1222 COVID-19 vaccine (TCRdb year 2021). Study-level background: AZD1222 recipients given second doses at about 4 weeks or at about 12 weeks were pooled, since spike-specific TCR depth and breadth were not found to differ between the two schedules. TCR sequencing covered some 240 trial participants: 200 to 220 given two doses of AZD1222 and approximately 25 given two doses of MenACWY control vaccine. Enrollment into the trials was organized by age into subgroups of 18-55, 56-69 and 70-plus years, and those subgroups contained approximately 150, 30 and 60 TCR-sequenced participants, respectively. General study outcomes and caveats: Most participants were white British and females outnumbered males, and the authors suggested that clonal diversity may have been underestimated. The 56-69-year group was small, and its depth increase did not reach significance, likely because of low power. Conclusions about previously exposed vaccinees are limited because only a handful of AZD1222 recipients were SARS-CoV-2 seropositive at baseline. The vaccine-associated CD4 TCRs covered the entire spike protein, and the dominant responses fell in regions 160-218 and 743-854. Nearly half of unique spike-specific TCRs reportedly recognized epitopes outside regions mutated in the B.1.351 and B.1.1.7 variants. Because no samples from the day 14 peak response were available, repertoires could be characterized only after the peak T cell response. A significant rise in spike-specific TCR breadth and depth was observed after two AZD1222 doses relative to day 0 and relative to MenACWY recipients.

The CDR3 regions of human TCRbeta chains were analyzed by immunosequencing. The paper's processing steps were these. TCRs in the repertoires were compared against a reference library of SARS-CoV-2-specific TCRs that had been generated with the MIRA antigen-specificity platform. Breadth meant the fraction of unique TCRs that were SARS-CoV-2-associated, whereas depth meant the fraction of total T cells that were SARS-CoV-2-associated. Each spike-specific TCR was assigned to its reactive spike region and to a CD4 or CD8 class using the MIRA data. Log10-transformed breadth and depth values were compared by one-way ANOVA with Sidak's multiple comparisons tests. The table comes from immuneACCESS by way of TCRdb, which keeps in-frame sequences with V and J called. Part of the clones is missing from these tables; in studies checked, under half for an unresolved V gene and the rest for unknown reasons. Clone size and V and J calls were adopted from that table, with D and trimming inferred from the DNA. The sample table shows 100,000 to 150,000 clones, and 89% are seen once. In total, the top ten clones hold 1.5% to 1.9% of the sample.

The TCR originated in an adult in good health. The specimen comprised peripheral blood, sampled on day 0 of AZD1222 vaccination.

The sequence in DNA is TGTGCCAGCAGTTATACCGGGACAGGGACCTACGAGCAGTACTTC. It specifies CASSYTGTGTYEQYF. The chain links TRBV27 with TRBJ2-7, with 9 bases aligning to TRBD1. Counted from cysteine to phenylalanine, this CDR3 has 15 amino acids. The only DNA kept is the CDR3, 45 bases in frame from the first base. V ends up 4 bases short and J 2 bases short, with an unmatched junction base count of 6. CDR1 and CDR2 are read off the germline V gene (reference sequence) as MNHEY and SMNVEV.